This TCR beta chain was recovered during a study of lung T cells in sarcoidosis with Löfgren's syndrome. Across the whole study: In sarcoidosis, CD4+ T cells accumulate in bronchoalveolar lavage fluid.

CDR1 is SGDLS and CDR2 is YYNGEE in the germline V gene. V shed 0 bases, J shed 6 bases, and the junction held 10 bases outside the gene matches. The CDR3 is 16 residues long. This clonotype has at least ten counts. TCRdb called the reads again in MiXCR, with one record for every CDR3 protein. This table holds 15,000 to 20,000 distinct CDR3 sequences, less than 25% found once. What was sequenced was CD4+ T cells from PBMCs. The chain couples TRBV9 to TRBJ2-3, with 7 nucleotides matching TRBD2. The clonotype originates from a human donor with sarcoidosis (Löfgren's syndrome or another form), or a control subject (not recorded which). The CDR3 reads CASSVAGLAGSDTQYF. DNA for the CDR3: TGTGCCAGCAGCGTAGCTGGGTTAGCGGGCTCGGATACGCAGTATTTT.